This T cell receptor beta chain stems from a study of cytomegalovirus exposure and HLA in healthy donors (TCRdb year 2017). The study in broad terms: An earlier analysis of a few hundred of the donors reported approximately 260 Gb of sequence data and 117 million unique TCR beta sequences obtained from about 200 million T cells. An early release that covered about 600 HLA-typed donors contained approximately 290 gigabases of sequencing data and approximately 85 million unique TCR sequences. Of the roughly 400 genotyped donors, roughly 80% were placed in the genetic ancestry cluster associated with self-reported Caucasian donors. The aim of the study was to test whether cataloging public T cell receptors could identify signatures of past pathogen exposure. Using immunosequencing, the study profiled T cell repertoires from roughly 650 subjects and related those repertoires to cytomegalovirus serostatus. A separate validation cohort of over a hundred different subjects was used in addition to the 666-subject first cohort. To predict cytomegalovirus infection status, the study brought together high-throughput TCR immunosequencing, statistical association of individual TCRs with disease status, and machine learning. A later analysis re-examined previously published TCR beta repertoires from 500 to 700 donors and added high-resolution HLA genotyping to investigate patterns of TCR occurrence. Rather than drawing on any new phenotypic data, the later analysis identified candidate immune exposures from TCR beta sequences and the way those sequences occurred across donors. To decide whether each TCR beta V gene segment behaved as functional or pseudogenic, an earlier analysis of several hundred of the donors relied on high-throughput TCR beta sequencing. Alongside the repertoire data, information on donor age, sex, ethnicity and CMV serostatus was compiled. Genome-wide SNP genotypes for about 60% of the 666 donors were used in a later genetic analysis, which treated that subset as a discovery cohort. All discovery cohort repertoires had been generated on a single sequencing platform. Both class I and class II loci were covered by HLA typing, at four-digit resolution. Typing coverage differed by locus: A, B, C, DRB1 and DQB1 were typed in about 629-640 donors, DQA1 in about 500, DPA1 in approximately 600, and DPB1 in 472. Because of strong linkage in the cohort, roughly 5 DR-DQ haplotypes were treated as single units for association and clustering. Across approximately 400 genotyped donors of the cohort, an average of approximately 240,000 unique TCR beta nucleotide sequences per donor were sequenced, and around 20% of those sequences were non-productive.

Points the paper makes about the study in general: In both the original and validation cohorts, the classifier was reported to diagnose cytomegalovirus status with high specificity and sensitivity. Most CMV-associated TCR beta chains appeared to be HLA-restricted in a later analysis, and the HLA associations seemed to be driven largely by CMV exposure. Across donors, most TCR sequences were observed very rarely, whereas some public TCRs were present in many individuals. In a later analysis, HLA-associated TCR beta chains showed more clonal expansion and lower generation probabilities than non-associated chains that were equally common. In an earlier analysis of fewer than 700 of the donors, most TCR beta V segments appeared in productive rearrangements about 87% or about 30% of the time, broadly matching IMGT annotations. V-gene and J-gene trimming of TCR beta chains was associated with a missense DCLRE1C variant in a later genetic analysis, and the association was replicated in an independent cohort. A further reported finding was that TCR beta sequences accurately predicted the HLA-A and HLA-B alleles for most subjects in the first cohort. Some IMGT-functional V segments, including TRBV6-2 and TRBV6-3, could not be distinguished by the 87-base-pair reads and were therefore excluded. The earlier analysis of about 600 of the donors excluded fewer than 20 rarely observed V segments, including chromosome 9 orphons, because counts were too low. Several of the top co-occurrence clusters appeared to be linked to parvovirus B19, influenza, CMV and Epstein-Barr virus, according to a later analysis. In this cohort, only TCR beta chains were sequenced, and detectable features were limited by the absence of alpha or paired-chain data. In vitro tests confirmed that three of the cytomegalovirus-associated TCR beta chains recognize cytomegalovirus antigens. Correlated functional status among segregating V segments might be attributable to linkage disequilibrium, but an unknown experimental factor could not be ruled out. It was suggested by the authors that the approach could potentially be generalized to other disease states and immunological phenotypes. In a later analysis, the rate of TCR association differed among HLA loci, with DRB1 alleles having the most associated TCRs and HLA-C alleles having the fewest. The sequencing pipeline was judged likely to have produced a cluster of highly shared sequence variants as a technical artifact. CMV serostatus was the only immune exposure information available for the cohort. At a false discovery rate of 0.05, a later analysis linked 16,000 or so TCR beta sequences to specific HLA alleles. Because some donors lacked HLA typing at each locus, the association tests relied only on the typed subset. The study listed approximately 150 TCR beta chains as associated with cytomegalovirus. Assigning TCR associations to individual alleles was difficult when HLA alleles, especially DR and DQ, strongly co-occurred. A later genetic analysis reported fewer N-insertions in productive TCRs among donors in an Asian-associated ancestry cluster than the roughly 720-donor mean. Sequencing depth was assumed to be roughly uniform across donors in the presence/absence analyses, though that assumption may not hold.

The germline ends are 9 bases apart after V is trimmed by 0 bases and J by 6 bases. Including the terminal cysteine and phenylalanine, the CDR3 comprises 13 residues. CDR3 DNA is the only sequence kept; it has 39 bases, read in frame from the first base. From a lookup of the germline V gene, CDR1 and CDR2 are MGHRA and YSYEKL. The cohort comprised approximately 700 healthy bone marrow donors. At the time of sampling, every cohort member was nominally healthy, though immune exposures that went unrecorded were likely present. The donor was CMV seropositive and was included in the group of 250 to 350 seropositive cohort members. Each donor provided a peripheral blood sample, and peripheral blood mononuclear cells were used for TCR beta sequencing. Genomic DNA extraction from the blood cell samples was performed with the Qiagen DNeasy Blood Extraction Kit. The library was prepared using the immunoSEQ multiplex PCR assay. A mixture of 60 forward primers for TCR Vbeta segments and 13 reverse primers for TCR Jbeta segments was used in the multiplex PCR. A multiplex PCR assay on genomic DNA amplified the CDR3 region of rearranged TCR beta genes. On the Illumina HiSeq System, the amplified TCR beta libraries were sequenced as 87-base-pair reads. From the authors' description of their analysis: In a later analysis, 80 million or so unique TCR beta chains were counted across the approximately 640 repertoires, and roughly 11 million of these chains were shared by at least two donors. Raw reads were error-corrected and collapsed into unique sequences by a nearest-neighbor algorithm in which closely related sequences were merged to remove PCR and sequencing errors. CDR3 sequences were aligned to IMGT reference sequences to assign V, D and J gene segments. Each retained sequence needed at least a six-nucleotide match to both a V gene segment and a J gene segment. A rearrangement was called productive if the CDR3 had no stop codons and remained in frame with V and J, and every other rearrangement was called non-productive. Following IMGT convention, CDR3 was defined as the stretch from the second conserved V-encoded cysteine to the conserved J-encoded phenylalanine. Sequences without an unambiguous match to a single V gene segment were excluded from the earlier analysis of approximately 600 of the donors. An earlier analysis of some 610 of the donors called V segments functional above 56.7% productive rearrangements and segregating when the between-donor standard deviation exceeded 5%. A statistical classification framework was built for diagnosing cytomegalovirus status from the catalog of TCR beta chain sequences. In a later analysis, V and J genes were assigned by comparing TCR nucleotide sequences against IMGT/GENE-DB human TR gene sequences. In a later analysis, CDR3 sequences and most-parsimonious VDJ recombination scenarios were assigned using the TCRdist pipeline. A later analysis defined each TCR beta chain by its CDR3 amino acid sequence plus V-gene family, and excluded reads lacking a unique V-gene family. In a later analysis, some 600 highly shared, low-generation-probability nucleotide sequences were removed to address suspected cross-contamination and a sequencing artifact. For each public chain, a later analysis derived a clonal expansion index from normalized ranks of inferred template counts within each repertoire. In a later analysis, generation probabilities were computed with a VDJ recombination model fitted to out-of-frame rearrangements, and the resulting probabilities were checked against IGoR. In a later analysis, hypergeometric tests were used to score TCR-TCR, TCR-HLA and TCR-CMV co-occurrence, with a repertoire-size bias correction applied to TCR pairs. To estimate false discovery rates, a later analysis permuted the HLA or CMV assignments 20 times. In a later analysis, co-occurring TCRs were grouped with DBSCAN, and TCRdist sequence similarity was added when clustering was performed within HLA-allele-positive subsets. For co-occurrence clustering, repertoires with fewer than 30,000 or more than 120,000 public chains were excluded, along with about five repertoires with anomalous nucleotide sharing. This immuneACCESS table, as held by TCRdb, lists in-frame sequences with V and J called but not all clones. Of the missing ones, under half trace to an unresolved V gene in checked studies; the others have no known cause. D and trimming come from the DNA, and the V and J calls and clone size come from that table. This sample holds around 210,000 clones; about four fifths were observed only once. In total, the top ten clones hold around 0.38% of the sample.

This clone was picked up a small number of times. Its specific antigen is unknown. No base quality values were provided; no much bigger clone lies one nucleotide off. The sequencing input was PBMCs. The chain was built from TRBV4-1 and TRBJ2-7, with the D gene call left open. This receptor was identified in a male donor in good health and CMV-seropositive. The CDR3 corresponds to CASSQDQFGEQYF. The DNA sequence reads TGCGCCAGCAGCCAAGACCAGTTTGGCGAGCAGTACTTC.